Below, 7 T cell receptor beta chains from the same sample are listed, as sequenced in a study of blood T cell repertoires in COVID-19. The assay was immunoSEQ multiplex PCR, and TCRdb's table has in-frame clones only and misses some. The data hold 300,000 to 400,000 clones, with roughly 88% observed a single time. Sequencing was done on a sample of PBMCs or T cells enriched from blood (not recorded which). The receptors were gathered from a woman aged 30 to 39 with acute COVID-19.

This chain's CDR3 is CASSLGQVNTGELFF. The CDR3 nucleotides are TGTGCCAGCAGCTTAGGCCAGGTGAACACCGGGGAGCTGTTTTTT. The chain links TRBV11-3 to TRBJ2-2; D gene uncertain. CDR3 length: 15 amino acids. The V gene lost 1 base and the J gene lost 1 base, with 7 bases spanning the gap. From germline, CDR1 is SGHNT and CDR2 YENEEA.

This clone was found once. V and J are TRBV14 and TRBJ1-6; 7 bases match TRBD1. J was trimmed by 8 bases and V by 3 bases; bases with no gene match: 10. The CDR3 has 16 amino acids. Germline loops: CDR1 SGHDN, CDR2 FVKESK. The CDR3 here is CASSQRQGDEDSPLHF. In DNA form, the CDR3 reads TGTGCCAGCAGCCAGAGACAGGGAGACGAAGATTCACCCCTCCACTTT.

The chain combines TRBV19 with TRBJ2-3; TRBD2 aligns across 15 bases. Germline V CDR1 and CDR2: LNHDA, SQIVND (reference sequence). This CDR3 comprises 21 residues. The V segment lost 6 bases and the J segment 1 base; nucleotides outside the gene matches: 17. For the CDR3, the DNA is TGTGCCAGTAGCTTAATCCGTAGGACTAGCGGGGGGGCCGTCGGCACAGATACGCAGTATTTT. This codes for CASSLIRRTSGGAVGTDTQYF.

This chain connects TRBV10-1 to TRBJ1-4, with 7 bases aligning to TRBD1. V was pared by 4 bases and J by 5 bases, with 7 bases of the junction left unmatched. The CDR3 has 15 amino acids. Germline V gene sequence: CDR1 WNHNN, CDR2 SYGVQD (reference sequence). CDR3 in DNA: TGCGCCAGCAGTGCCAACAGGGGCGCCAATGAAAAACTGTTTTTT. It translates to CASSANRGANEKLFF.

A remark on this clone: The same CDR3 can be traced to other DNA sequences in this sample. This sequence joins TRBV19 and TRBJ1-1; 7 bases map to TRBD1. Germline CDR1 and CDR2: LNHDA and SQIVND (reference sequence). The CDR3 runs to 14 residues. After removal of 2 bases from V and 5 bases from J, the junction contained 5 bases not matched to a gene. This CDR3 reads CASSIRQGRTEAFF. In DNA form, the CDR3 reads TGTGCCAGTAGTATACGACAGGGTCGGACTGAAGCTTTCTTT.

The CDR3 here is CASSPDRETGYTF. As DNA, the CDR3 is TGTGCCAGCAGCCCAGACAGGGAAACTGGCTACACCTTC. The gene calls are TRBV2 and TRBJ1-2; 7 bases agree with TRBD1. The CDR3 has 13 amino acids. Germline V lookup: CDR1 SNHLY, CDR2 FYNNEI. The junction had 8 bases not matched to a gene; V was cut back by 6 bases and J by 7 bases.

The chain couples TRBV2 to TRBJ2-3, with TRBD1 as a possible D gene (6 bases). The germline V gene encodes CDR1 SNHLY and CDR2 FYNNEI. The V gene lost 0 bases and the J gene lost 2 bases, with 15 bases spanning the gap. The CDR3 has 17 amino acids. The CDR3 region has the DNA TGTGCCAGCAGTGAAGCGATAGGGGGTATACTCACAGATACGCAGTATTTT. Protein product: CASSEAIGGILTDTQYF.